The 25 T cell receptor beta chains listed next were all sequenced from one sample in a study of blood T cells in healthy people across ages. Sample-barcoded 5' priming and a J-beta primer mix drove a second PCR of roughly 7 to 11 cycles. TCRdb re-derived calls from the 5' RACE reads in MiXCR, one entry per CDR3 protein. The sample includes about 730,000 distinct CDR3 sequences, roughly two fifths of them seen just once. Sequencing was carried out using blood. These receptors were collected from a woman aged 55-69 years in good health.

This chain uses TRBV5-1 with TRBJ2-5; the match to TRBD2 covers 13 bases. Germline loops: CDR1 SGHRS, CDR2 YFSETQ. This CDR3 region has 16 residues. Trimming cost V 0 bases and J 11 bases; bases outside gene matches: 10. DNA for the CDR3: TGCGCCAGCAGCTTGGCGGGACTAGCGGGACGTAATGAGCAGTACTTC. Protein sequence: CASSLAGLAGRNEQYF.

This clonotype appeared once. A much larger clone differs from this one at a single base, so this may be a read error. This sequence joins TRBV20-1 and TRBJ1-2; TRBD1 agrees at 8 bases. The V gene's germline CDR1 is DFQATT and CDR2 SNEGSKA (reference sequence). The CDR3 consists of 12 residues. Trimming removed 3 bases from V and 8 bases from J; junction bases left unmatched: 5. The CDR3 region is CSASQGAKGYTF. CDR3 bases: TGCAGTGCTAGTCAGGGGGCAAAAGGCTACACCTTC.

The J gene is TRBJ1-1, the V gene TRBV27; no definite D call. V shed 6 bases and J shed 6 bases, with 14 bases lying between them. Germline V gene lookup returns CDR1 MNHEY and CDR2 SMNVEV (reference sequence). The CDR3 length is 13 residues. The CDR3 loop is CASSRMGSAEAFF. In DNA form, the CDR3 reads TGTGCCAGCAGCCGAATGGGGAGCGCTGAAGCTTTCTTT.

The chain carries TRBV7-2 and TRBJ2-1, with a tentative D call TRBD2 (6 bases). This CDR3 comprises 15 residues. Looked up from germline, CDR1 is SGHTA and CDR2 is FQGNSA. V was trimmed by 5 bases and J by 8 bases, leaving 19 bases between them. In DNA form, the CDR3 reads TGTGCCAGCAGCCCCCGGGTGGGAGGAGGTTATGAGCAGTTCTTC. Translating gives CASSPRVGGGYEQFF.

CDR3 region: CSARDPSGDNEQFF. As DNA, the CDR3 is TGCAGTGCTAGAGATCCTAGCGGAGACAATGAGCAGTTCTTC. The chain has TRBV20-1 and TRBJ2-1; the match to TRBD2 covers 7 bases. The germline CDR1 and CDR2 sequences are DFQATT and SNEGSKA (reference sequence). V lost 0 bases to trimming and J lost 5 bases; unmatched junction nucleotides: 4. The CDR3 runs 14 residues.

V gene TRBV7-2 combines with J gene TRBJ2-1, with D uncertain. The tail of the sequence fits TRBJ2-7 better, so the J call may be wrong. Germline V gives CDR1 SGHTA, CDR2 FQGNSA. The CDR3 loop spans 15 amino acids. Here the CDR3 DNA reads TGTGCCAGCAGCTTAGAGGTGGCTTCCTACAATGAGCAGTACTTC. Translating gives CASSLEVASYNEQYF.

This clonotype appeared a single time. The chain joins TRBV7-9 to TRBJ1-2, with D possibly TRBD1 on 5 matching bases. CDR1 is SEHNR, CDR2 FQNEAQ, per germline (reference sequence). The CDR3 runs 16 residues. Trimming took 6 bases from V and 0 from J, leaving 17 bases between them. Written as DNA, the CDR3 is TGTGCCAGCAGATGTGCTACGACAGCAGCTAACTATGGCTACACCTTC. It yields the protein CASRCATTAANYGYTF.

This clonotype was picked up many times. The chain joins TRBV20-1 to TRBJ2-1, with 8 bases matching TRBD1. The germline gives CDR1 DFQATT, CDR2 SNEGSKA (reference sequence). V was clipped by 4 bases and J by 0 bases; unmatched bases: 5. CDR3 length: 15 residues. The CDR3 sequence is CSAKDRGRSYNEQFF. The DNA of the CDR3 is TGCAGTGCTAAAGACAGGGGCCGCTCCTACAATGAGCAGTTCTTC.

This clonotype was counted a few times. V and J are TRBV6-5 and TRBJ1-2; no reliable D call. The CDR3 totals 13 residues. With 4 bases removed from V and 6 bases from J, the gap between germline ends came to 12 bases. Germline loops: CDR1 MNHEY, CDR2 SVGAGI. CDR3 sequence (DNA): TGTGCCAGCAGTTCCGACGGGTGGAATGGCTACACCTTC. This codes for CASSSDGWNGYTF.

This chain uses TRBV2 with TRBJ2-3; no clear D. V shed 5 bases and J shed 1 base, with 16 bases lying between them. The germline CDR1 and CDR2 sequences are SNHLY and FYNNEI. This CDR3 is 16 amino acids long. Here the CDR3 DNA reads TGTGCCAGCAGTCAGGCAACCCCCGGCGGCACAGATACGCAGTATTTT. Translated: CASSQATPGGTDTQYF.

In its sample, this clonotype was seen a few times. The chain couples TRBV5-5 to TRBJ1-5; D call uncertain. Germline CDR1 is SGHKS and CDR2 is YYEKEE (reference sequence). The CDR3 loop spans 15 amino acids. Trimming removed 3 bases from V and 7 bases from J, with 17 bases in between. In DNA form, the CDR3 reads TGTGCCAGCAGCTCGGTTGCCAGCTCACGGCAGCCCCAGCATTTT. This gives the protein CASSSVASSRQPQHF.

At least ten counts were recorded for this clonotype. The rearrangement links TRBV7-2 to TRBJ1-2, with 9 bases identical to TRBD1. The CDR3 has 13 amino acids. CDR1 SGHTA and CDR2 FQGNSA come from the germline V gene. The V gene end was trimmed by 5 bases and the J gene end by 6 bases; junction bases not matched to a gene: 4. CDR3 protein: CASSRDRENGYTF. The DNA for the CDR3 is TGTGCCAGCAGCCGGGACAGGGAGAATGGCTACACCTTC.

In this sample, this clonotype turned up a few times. CDR3 nucleotide sequence: TGTGCCAGCAGCGTATGGGAGCGGGGGGTCACAGATACGCAGTATTTT. Amino acids: CASSVWERGVTDTQYF. The rearrangement uses TRBV9 and TRBJ2-3; 9 bases are a match to TRBD2. After removal of 1 base from V and 2 bases from J, the junction contained 5 bases not matched to a gene. This CDR3 has 16 residues. Germline V gene lookup returns CDR1 SGDLS and CDR2 YYNGEE.

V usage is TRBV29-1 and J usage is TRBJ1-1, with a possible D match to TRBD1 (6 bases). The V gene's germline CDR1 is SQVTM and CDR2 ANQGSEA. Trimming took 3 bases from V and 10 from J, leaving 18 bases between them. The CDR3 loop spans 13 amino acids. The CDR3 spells CSVDRGDLTGAFF. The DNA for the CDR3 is TGCAGCGTTGACAGGGGCGATCTCACCGGAGCTTTCTTT.

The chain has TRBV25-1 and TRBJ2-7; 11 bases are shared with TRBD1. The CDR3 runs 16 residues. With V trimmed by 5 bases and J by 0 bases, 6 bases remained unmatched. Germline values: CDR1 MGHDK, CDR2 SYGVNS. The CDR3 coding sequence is TGTGCCAGCAGTCCTCCCGGGACAGGGGGCTCCTACGAGCAGTACTTC. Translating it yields CASSPPGTGGSYEQYF.

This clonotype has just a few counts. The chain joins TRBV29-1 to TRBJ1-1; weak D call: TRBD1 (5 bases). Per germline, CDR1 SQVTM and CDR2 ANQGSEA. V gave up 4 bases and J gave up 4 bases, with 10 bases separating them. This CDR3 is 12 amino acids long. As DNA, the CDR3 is TGCAGCGTTGGTGAGGGGCGCACTGAAGCTTTCTTT. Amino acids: CSVGEGRTEAFF.

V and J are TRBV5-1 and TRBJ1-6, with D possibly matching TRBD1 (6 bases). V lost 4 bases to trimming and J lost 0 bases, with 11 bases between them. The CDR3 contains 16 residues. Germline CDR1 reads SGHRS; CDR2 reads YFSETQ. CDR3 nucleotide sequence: TGCGCCAGCAGCGCCGTACAGGGCTCCTATAATTCACCCCTCCACTTT. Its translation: CASSAVQGSYNSPLHF.

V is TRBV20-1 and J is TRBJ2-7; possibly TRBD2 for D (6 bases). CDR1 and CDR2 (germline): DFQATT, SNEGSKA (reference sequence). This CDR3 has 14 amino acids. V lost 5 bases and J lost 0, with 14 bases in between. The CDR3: CSAFGSASSYEQYF. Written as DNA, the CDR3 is TGCAGTGCTTTCGGGAGTGCTAGCTCCTACGAGCAGTACTTC.

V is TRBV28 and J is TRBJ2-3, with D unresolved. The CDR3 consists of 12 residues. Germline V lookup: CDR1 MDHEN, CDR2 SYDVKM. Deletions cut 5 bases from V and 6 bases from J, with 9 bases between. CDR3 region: CASSARLDTQYF. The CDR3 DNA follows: TGTGCCAGCAGTGCTCGCCTGGATACGCAGTATTTT.

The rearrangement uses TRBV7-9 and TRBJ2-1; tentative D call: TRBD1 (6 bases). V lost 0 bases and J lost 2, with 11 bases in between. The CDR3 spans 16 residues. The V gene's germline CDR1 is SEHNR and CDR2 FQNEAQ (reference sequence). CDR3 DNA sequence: TGTGCCAGCAGCTTAGCCACAGGGAGTCCCTACAATGAGCAGTTCTTC. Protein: CASSLATGSPYNEQFF.

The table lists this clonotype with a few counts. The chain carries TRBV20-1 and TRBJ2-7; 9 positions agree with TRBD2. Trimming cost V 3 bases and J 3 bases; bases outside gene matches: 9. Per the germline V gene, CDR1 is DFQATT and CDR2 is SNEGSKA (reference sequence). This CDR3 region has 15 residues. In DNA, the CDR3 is TGCAGTGCTAGTAAACCGACTAGCGGACTCTACGAGCAGTACTTC. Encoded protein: CSASKPTSGLYEQYF.

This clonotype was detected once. In nucleotides, the CDR3 is TGTGCCAGCGCCAGGGCCGGTGGGACCCAGTACTTC. Translating it yields CASARAGGTQYF. This sequence joins TRBV7-2 and TRBJ2-5, with D maybe TRBD1 (5 bases). V lost 8 bases and J 7 bases, leaving 14 bases between the germline ends. CDR1 and CDR2 (germline): SGHTA, FQGNSA. This CDR3 region has 12 residues.

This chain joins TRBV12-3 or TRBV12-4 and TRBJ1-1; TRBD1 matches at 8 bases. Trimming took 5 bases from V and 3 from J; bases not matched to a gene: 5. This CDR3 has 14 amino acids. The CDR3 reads CASSDRGRDTEAFF. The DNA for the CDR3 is TGTGCCAGCAGTGACAGGGGAAGAGACACTGAAGCTTTCTTT.

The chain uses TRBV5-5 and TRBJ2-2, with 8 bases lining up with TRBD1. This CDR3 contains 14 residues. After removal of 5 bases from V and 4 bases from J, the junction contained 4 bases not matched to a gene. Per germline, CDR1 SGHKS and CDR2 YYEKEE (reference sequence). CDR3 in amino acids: CASRPTGATGELFF. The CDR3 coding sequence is TGTGCCAGCAGACCGACAGGGGCCACCGGGGAGCTGTTTTTT.

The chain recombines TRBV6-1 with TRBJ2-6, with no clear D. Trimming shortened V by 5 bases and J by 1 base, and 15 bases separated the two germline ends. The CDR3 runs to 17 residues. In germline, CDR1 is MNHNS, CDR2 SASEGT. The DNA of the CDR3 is TGTGCCAGCAGTAGAACCGGAACTTCTTCTGGGGCCAACGTCCTGACTTTC. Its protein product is CASSRTGTSSGANVLTF.